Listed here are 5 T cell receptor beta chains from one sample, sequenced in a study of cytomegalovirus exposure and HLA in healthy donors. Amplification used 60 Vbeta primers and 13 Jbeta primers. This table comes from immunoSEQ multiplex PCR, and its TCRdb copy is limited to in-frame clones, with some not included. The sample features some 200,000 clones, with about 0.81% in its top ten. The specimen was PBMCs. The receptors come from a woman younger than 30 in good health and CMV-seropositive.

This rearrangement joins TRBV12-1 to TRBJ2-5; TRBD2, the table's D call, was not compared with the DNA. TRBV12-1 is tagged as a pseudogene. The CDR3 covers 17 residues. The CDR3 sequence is CASSQGISGGAGETQYF. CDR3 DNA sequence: TGTGCCAGCAGCCAAGGAATTAGCGGGGGGGCGGGGGAGACCCAGTACTTC.

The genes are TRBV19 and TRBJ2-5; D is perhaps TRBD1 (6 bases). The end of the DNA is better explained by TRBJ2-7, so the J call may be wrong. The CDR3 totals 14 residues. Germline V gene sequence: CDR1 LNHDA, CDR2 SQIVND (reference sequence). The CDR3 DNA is TGTGCCAGTAGTAAGGAAGGCAGGGGCTACGAGCAGTACTTC. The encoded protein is CASSKEGRGYEQYF.

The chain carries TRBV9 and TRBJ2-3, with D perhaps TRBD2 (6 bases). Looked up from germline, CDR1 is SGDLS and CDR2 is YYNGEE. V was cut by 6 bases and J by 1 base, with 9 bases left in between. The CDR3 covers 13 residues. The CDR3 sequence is CASTGGGTDTQYF. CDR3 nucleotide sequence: TGTGCCAGCACTGGCGGGGGCACAGATACGCAGTATTTT.

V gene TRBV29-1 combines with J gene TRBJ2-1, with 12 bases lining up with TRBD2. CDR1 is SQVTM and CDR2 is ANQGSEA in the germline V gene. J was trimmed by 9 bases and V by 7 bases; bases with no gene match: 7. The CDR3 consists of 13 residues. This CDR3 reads CSGRTSGIGEQFF. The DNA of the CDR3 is TGCAGCGGGCGGACTAGCGGGATTGGTGAGCAGTTCTTC.

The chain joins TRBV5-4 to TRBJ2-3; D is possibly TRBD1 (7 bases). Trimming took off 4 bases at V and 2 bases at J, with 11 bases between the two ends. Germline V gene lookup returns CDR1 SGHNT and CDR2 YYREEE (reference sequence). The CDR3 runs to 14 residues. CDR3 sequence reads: CASSRRGHTDTQYF. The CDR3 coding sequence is TGTGCCAGCAGCAGGAGGGGGCACACAGATACGCAGTATTTT.